Given below is one T cell receptor (beta chain) in context. Per the original methods: Reference gene primer amplification yielded estimated nucleated cell counts. Here immunoSEQ multiplex PCR was the method, and the copy in TCRdb shows in-frame clones only, minus some. The DNA gave D and trimming, while V, J and clone size come from that table. Of 100,000 to 150,000 clones listed, over 75% are singletons. This entry is derived from a study of blood T cell repertoires in COVID-19. Study context: From the United States, Italy and Spain came samples of acute and convalescent COVID-19. T cells, B-cell-depleted T cells, or PBMCs provided the cDNA or gDNA that served as material.

CDR3 length: 16 residues. J was trimmed by 0 bases and V by 6 bases; bases with no gene match: 9. From germline, CDR1 is LNHDA and CDR2 SQIVND (reference sequence). This clonotype was obtained from a woman aged 55-69 years with acute or convalescent COVID-19. Sample: peripheral blood. The chain carries TRBV19 and TRBJ1-1; 8 nucleotides match TRBD1. In nucleotides, the CDR3 is TGTGCCAGTAGCACCGGGACAGGTCTCTTGAACACTGAAGCTTTCTTT. Amino acid sequence: CASSTGTGLLNTEAFF. The complete variable domain, with remaining parts taken from reference TRBV19 and TRBJ1-1, reads DGGITQSPKYLFRKEGQNVTLSCEQNLNHDAMYWYRQDPGQGLRLIYYSQIVNDFQKGDIAEGYSVSREKKESFPLTVTSAQKNPTAFYLCASSTGTGLLNTEAFFGQGTRLTVV.